This T cell receptor (beta chain) is from a study of blood T cell repertoires in COVID-19. The study drew participants aged about 18 to 89 years from 20 to 30 US areas. The authors' processing: Amplifying reference gene primers gave estimates of nucleated cell counts. Sequencing used immunoSEQ multiplex PCR; TCRdb keeps in-frame clones, though not all of them. V, J and clone size derive from that table, while D and trimming were established from the DNA sequence. The table includes 250,000 to 300,000 clones, approximately 79% detected once. Germline lookup yields CDR1 SGHKS and CDR2 YYEKEE (reference sequence). Trimming removed 0 bases from V and 7 bases from J, with 22 bases in between. The CDR3 totals 17 residues.

Specimen: PBMCs or T cells enriched from blood (not recorded which). The rearrangement links TRBV5-5 to TRBJ1-2; D gene uncertain. The TCR sequence derives from a man under 40 with acute COVID-19. CDR3 sequence (DNA): TGTGCCAGCAGCTTGGTCCCAGGTGCGGCGCTCGAGGGTGGCTACACCTTC. Residues: CASSLVPGAALEGGYTF.